The 14 T cell receptor beta chains listed next were all sequenced from one sample in a study of T cells in localized non-small cell lung cancer. Clones were read by immunoSEQ multiplex PCR, and TCRdb kept only the in-frame ones, dropping some. This sample carries over 20,000 clones, about 90% of them seen once, and the ten largest clones take about 29%. The specimen comprised peripheral blood, sampled before any cancer treatment. These receptor sequences come from a male donor at least 60 years old with stage I squamous cell lung carcinoma.

The chain is built from TRBV7-2 and TRBJ2-2, with TRBD2 matching 10 bases. The trim removed 3 bases at V and 11 bases at J, leaving 6 bases unmatched. Germline V gene data show CDR1 as SGHTA and CDR2 as FQGNSA. CDR3 size: 14 residues. CDR3 residues: CASSLLAGGGELFF. CDR3 nucleotide sequence: TGTGCCAGCAGCTTGTTAGCGGGGGGCGGTGAGCTGTTTTTT.

V and J are TRBV7-9 and TRBJ2-1; no clear D gene. Trimming removed 5 bases from V and 8 bases from J, with 7 bases in between. Germline CDR1 and CDR2: SEHNR and FQNEAQ (reference sequence). The CDR3 consists of 11 residues. The CDR3 bases are TGTGCCAGCAGCGTGGGCTATGAGCAGTTCTTC. It codes for CASSVGYEQFF.

This clone was observed once. CDR3 nucleotide sequence: TGTGCCAGCAGTTACCAGGACAGCACTGAAGCTTTCTTT. Translation: CASSYQDSTEAFF. This sequence joins TRBV6-6 and TRBJ1-1, with D tentatively TRBD1 (6 bases). Per the germline V gene, CDR1 is MNHNY and CDR2 is SVGAGI (reference sequence). V lost 2 bases to trimming and J lost 4 bases, with 8 bases between them. The length of the CDR3 is 13 residues.

This chain links TRBV7-3 with TRBJ2-5; D might be TRBD1 or TRBD2, each matching 5 bases. Deletions cut 6 bases from V and 5 bases from J, with 19 bases between. The CDR3 is 15 amino acids. Germline loops: CDR1 SGHTA, CDR2 FQGTGA. The CDR3 DNA follows: TGTGCCAGCAGTCCTTCCGGGACCTGGGGGGAGACCCAGTACTTC. Protein: CASSPSGTWGETQYF.

This clone turned up a few times. The genes are TRBV5-6 and TRBJ2-2; 9 bases fit TRBD2. CDR1 and CDR2 (germline): SGHDT, YYEEEE. This CDR3 spans 19 amino acids. After removal of 0 bases from V and 1 base from J, the junction contained 10 bases not matched to a gene. Here the CDR3 reads CASSLGLAGVIENTGELFF. The CDR3 region has the DNA TGTGCCAGCAGCTTGGGGTTAGCGGGAGTTATCGAGAACACCGGGGAGCTGTTTTTT.

The chain joins TRBV5-1 to TRBJ2-7; D gene uncertain. CDR3 length: 16 amino acids. The V and J ends lost 0 bases and 0 bases respectively, with 13 bases between them. Germline loops: CDR1 SGHRS, CDR2 YFSETQ. The DNA of the CDR3 is TGCGCCAGCAGCTTGGAGGTAGCTAGAAGCTCCTACGAGCAGTACTTC. It is translated as CASSLEVARSSYEQYF.

The genes are TRBV19 and TRBJ2-4; 10 nucleotides line up with TRBD2. Unmatched junction bases numbered 7, after V lost 4 bases and J lost 1 base. CDR3 length: 17 amino acids. Germline V lookup: CDR1 LNHDA, CDR2 SQIVND (reference sequence). CDR3 in amino acids: CASSTSGSRVAKNIQYF. CDR3 coding DNA: TGTGCCAGTAGTACTAGCGGGAGTCGGGTCGCCAAAAACATTCAGTACTTC.

The CDR3 region is CASARDSRETQYF. CDR3 DNA sequence: TGCGCCAGCGCCCGGGACAGCCGAGAGACCCAGTACTTC. The chain joins TRBV5-1 to TRBJ2-5; 7 bases agree with TRBD1. The CDR3 loop spans 13 amino acids. The ends lost 7 bases at V and 4 bases at J; junction bases unmatched: 7. The V gene's germline CDR1 is SGHRS and CDR2 YFSETQ.

V and J are TRBV11-2 and TRBJ2-7, with D possibly being TRBD1 or TRBD2 (5 bases each). Germline assignment: CDR1 SGHAT and CDR2 FQNNGV. The length of the CDR3 is 14 residues. Trimming took 5 bases from V and 2 from J, leaving 13 bases between them. The CDR3 DNA sequence: TGTGCCAGCAGCGGATGGGACGGAACCTACGAGCAGTACTTC. The encoded protein is CASSGWDGTYEQYF.

The chain has TRBV25-1 and TRBJ2-1, with 14 bases identical to TRBD2. The CDR3 spans 13 residues. V lost 6 bases to trimming and J lost 9 bases; unmatched junction nucleotides: 1. In germline, CDR1 is MGHDK, CDR2 SYGVNS. In DNA form, the CDR3 reads TGTGCCAGCAGAGGGACTAGCGGGAGTGAGCAGTTCTTC. Protein sequence: CASRGTSGSEQFF.

This chain uses TRBV4-2 with TRBJ1-2; 7 nucleotides agree with TRBD1. V shed 4 bases, J shed 2 bases, and the junction held 7 bases outside the gene matches. Germline CDR1 is LGHNA and CDR2 is YNFKEQ. This CDR3 is 15 amino acids long. The CDR3 nucleotides are TGTGCCAGCAGCCCATCCGGGACAGCCAACTATGGCTACACCTTC. This sequence encodes CASSPSGTANYGYTF.

The chain combines TRBV18 with TRBJ1-6; TRBD1 matches at 9 bases. Trimming cost V 3 bases and J 5 bases; bases outside gene matches: 5. CDR3 size: 16 residues. CDR1 and CDR2 (germline): KGHSH, LQKENI. CDR3 sequence (DNA): TGTGCCAGCTCACCCCCGGACAGGGGAGATAATTCACCCCTCCACTTT. Protein: CASSPPDRGDNSPLHF.

The chain links TRBV30 to TRBJ2-5; TRBD2 agrees at 8 bases. CDR3 length equals 15 residues. With 0 bases clipped from V and 3 bases from J, the junction kept 6 bases outside the gene matches. Germline assignment: CDR1 GTSNPN and CDR2 SVGIG (reference sequence). The CDR3 DNA reads as TGTGCCTGGAGTGTACCTACTAGCGGAAAAGAGACCCAGTACTTC. The encoded protein is CAWSVPTSGKETQYF. The full variable domain, with the rest looked up from reference TRBV30 and TRBJ2-5, is SQTIHQWPATLVQPVGSPLSLECTVEGTSNPNLYWYRQAAGRGLQLLFYSVGIGQISSEVPQNLSASRPQDRQFILSSKKLLLSDSGFYLCAWSVPTSGKETQYFGPGTRLLVL.

This chain connects TRBV19 to TRBJ2-3; 7 nucleotides agree with TRBD2. The ends lost 4 bases at V and 2 bases at J; junction bases unmatched: 6. This CDR3 spans 15 amino acids. Germline V gene lookup returns CDR1 LNHDA and CDR2 SQIVND (reference sequence). Here the CDR3 reads CASSTREDHTDTQYF. Written as DNA, the CDR3 is TGTGCCAGTAGTACTCGGGAGGACCACACAGATACGCAGTATTTT.